The clone carrying this TCR beta chain was observed a few times. The target antigen is unknown. TCRdb fed the 5' RACE reads into MiXCR, producing one record per CDR3 protein. The sample has about 73,000 distinct CDR3 sequences, about 7.7% seen once. The CDR3 extends over 15 amino acids. Trimming cost V 1 base and J 4 bases; bases outside gene matches: 6. The germline V gene encodes CDR1 SGHTA and CDR2 FQGNSA. The data were obtained in a study of T cells after yellow fever vaccination. Study-wide background: It was SMART-Seq v4 Ultra Low Input that prepared the fractions with low cell numbers. The study's findings and limits: The study noted that FACS-sorted repertoires could contain abundant clonotypes contaminating from the bulk population. By day 5 rather than day 15, the secondary response had peaked, though it was weaker.

The sequence was obtained from a man aged 30-40 years who received the YFV17D yellow fever vaccine. The sample in question was CD8+ T cells sorted from PBMCs, obtained on the day of the yellow fever booster vaccination. This sequence joins TRBV7-2 and TRBJ2-5, with 7 bases identical to TRBD1. The CDR3 loop is CASSLGVHRGETQYF. CDR3 DNA sequence: TGTGCCAGCAGCTTAGGGGTCCACAGGGGAGAGACCCAGTACTTC.